These 28 T cell receptor beta chains were sequenced from one sample in a study of OX40 agonist ivuxolimab in advanced cancers. Generated by immunoSEQ multiplex PCR, the TCRdb table keeps only in-frame clones and is missing some. The sample lists 30,000 to 40,000 clones; approximately 89% were seen once. The sample in question was CD4+ or CD8+ T cells sorted from blood, obtained in a trial of the OX40 agonist ivuxolimab. All receptors derive from an adult with an advanced solid tumor such as melanoma, head and neck, liver or kidney cancer.

The V gene is TRBV5-5, the J gene TRBJ2-7; the D is unclear. The CDR3 consists of 15 residues. The germline CDR1 and CDR2 sequences are SGHKS and YYEKEE (reference sequence). Trimming stripped 4 bases from V and 2 bases from J, with 16 bases between. Here the CDR3 DNA reads TGTGCCAGCAGCACCCACTTCCGAATTACCTACGAGCAGTACTTC. Translating it yields CASSTHFRITYEQYF.

This sequence joins TRBV29-1 and TRBJ2-7; no firm D call. Germline CDR1 reads SQVTM; CDR2 reads ANQGSEA. The CDR3 is made up of 11 amino acids. V shed 2 bases and J shed 2 bases, with 4 bases lying between them. The CDR3 DNA is TGCAGCGTTGAAATAGCCTACGAGCAGTACTTC. As protein: CSVEIAYEQYF.

This rearrangement joins TRBV7-8 to TRBJ2-3; 7 nucleotides agree with TRBD2. Per germline, CDR1 SGHVS and CDR2 FQNEAQ. The CDR3 has 18 residues. After removal of 5 bases from V and 5 bases from J, the junction contained 19 bases not matched to a gene. CDR3: CASSQLLARGSTVDTQYF. In nucleotides, the CDR3 is TGTGCCAGCAGCCAACTACTAGCGAGGGGCTCAACGGTAGATACGCAGTATTTT.

V and J are TRBV7-3 and TRBJ2-2; 8 positions agree with TRBD2. CDR1 is SGHTA, CDR2 FQGTGA, per germline. This CDR3 contains 17 residues. Trimming cost V 4 bases and J 4 bases; bases outside gene matches: 11. This CDR3 is CASSSPEVAGPTGELFF. CDR3 DNA sequence: TGTGCCAGCAGCTCCCCGGAGGTAGCGGGGCCCACCGGGGAGCTGTTTTTT.

This chain connects TRBV14 to TRBJ2-2; D not resolved. The V end lost 0 bases, the J end lost 0 bases, and 8 bases lay between the germline ends. Germline lookup yields CDR1 SGHDN and CDR2 FVKESK. CDR3 length: 16 amino acids. CDR3 protein: CASSQEQPTNTGELFF. CDR3 coding DNA: TGTGCCAGCAGCCAAGAGCAGCCAACGAACACCGGGGAGCTGTTTTTT. The full variable domain, its missing parts supplied by reference TRBV14 and TRBJ2-2, is EAGVTQFPSHSVIEKGQTVTLRCDPISGHDNLYWYRRVMGKEIKFLLHFVKESKQDESGMPNNRFLAERTGGTYSTLKVQPAELEDSGVYFCASSQEQPTNTGELFFGEGSRLTVL.

The CDR3 reads CASSIGFTEAFF. The CDR3 nucleotides read TGTGCCAGTAGTATCGGGTTTACTGAAGCTTTCTTT. The chain carries TRBV19 and TRBJ1-1; D uncertain. This CDR3 has 12 amino acids. Germline loops: CDR1 LNHDA, CDR2 SQIVND (reference sequence). V was shortened by 3 bases and J by 5 bases, with 7 bases between the two germline ends.

This rearrangement joins TRBV30 to TRBJ2-7; 9 positions agree with TRBD1. The CDR3 is 15 amino acids. From germline, CDR1 is GTSNPN and CDR2 SVGIG (reference sequence). Trimming took 0 bases from V and 2 from J; bases not matched to a gene: 5. This CDR3 reads CAWSVGQGLAYEQYF. DNA for the CDR3: TGTGCCTGGAGTGTCGGACAGGGGTTAGCCTACGAGCAGTACTTC.

This clone was counted a few times. The junction shows a germline mismatch at one end, possibly a read error. This chain joins TRBV7-7 and TRBJ2-2, with 9 bases fitting TRBD2. Germline V gene lookup returns CDR1 SSHAT and CDR2 FNYEAQ (reference sequence). CDR3 length: 15 residues. The chain's CDR3 is CASSFLAGETGELFF. The CDR3 DNA sequence: TGTGCTAGCAGCTTCTTAGCGGGAGAGACCGGGGAGCTGTTTTTT.

The V call is TRBV11-2, the J call TRBJ2-3, with TRBD2 matching 10 bases. Germline loops: CDR1 SGHAT, CDR2 FQNNGV. The CDR3 contains 17 residues. V gave up 4 bases and J gave up 2 bases; unmatched junction bases: 9. CDR3 nucleotides: TGTGCCAGCAGCTACCGGGCTAGCGGGGGCATCACAGATACGCAGTATTTT. Translating gives CASSYRASGGITDTQYF.

The rearrangement links TRBV28 to TRBJ2-7; 8 bases are shared with TRBD1. Germline-derived CDR1 and CDR2 are MDHEN and SYDVKM. J gave up 3 bases and V 4 bases, and 11 bases lay outside the gene matches. This CDR3 is 16 amino acids long. CDR3 in amino acids: CASSSTRGQGDYEQYF. For the CDR3, the DNA is TGTGCCAGCAGTTCCACCCGAGGACAGGGAGACTACGAGCAGTACTTC.

The genes are TRBV4-1 and TRBJ2-5, with TRBD2 matching 7 bases. Germline lookup yields CDR1 MGHRA and CDR2 YSYEKL. The length of the CDR3 is 12 residues. Trimming removed 3 bases from V and 5 bases from J; junction bases left unmatched: 0. Written as DNA, the CDR3 is TGCGCCAGCAGCCAGCGGGGGGAGACCCAGTACTTC. It specifies CASSQRGETQYF.

This chain uses TRBV19 with TRBJ2-1; the match to TRBD2 covers 8 bases. Losses at the gene ends were 4 bases for V and 9 bases for J; bases not matched to a gene: 17. Germline loops: CDR1 LNHDA, CDR2 SQIVND (reference sequence). The CDR3 is 17 residues long. The CDR3 spells CASSKRLQRELAGEQFF. The CDR3 DNA is TGTGCCAGTAGTAAAAGGCTCCAGCGGGAGTTAGCAGGTGAGCAGTTCTTC.

This clone occurred a few times. V and J are TRBV6-5 and TRBJ1-1, with TRBD1 matching 7 bases. Germline V gene lookup returns CDR1 MNHEY and CDR2 SVGAGI. Trimming at V came to 6 bases and at J to 4 bases, leaving 2 bases not matched to a gene. The CDR3 has 12 amino acids. The CDR3 reads CASSAGGTEAFF. DNA of the CDR3: TGTGCCAGCAGCGCAGGGGGCACTGAAGCTTTCTTT.

The V call is TRBV19, the J call TRBJ2-3; D is perhaps TRBD2 (6 bases). The CDR3 is 20 amino acids. V lost 8 bases to trimming and J lost 4 bases, with 34 bases between them. The germline V gene encodes CDR1 LNHDA and CDR2 SQIVND (reference sequence). The CDR3 loop reads CASSNPSSPGGPEDPDTQYF. The CDR3 nucleotides are TGTGCCAGTTCAAACCCCTCCTCACCCGGGGGTCCGGAGGACCCAGATACGCAGTATTTT. The variable domain in full, with the rest retrieved from reference TRBV19 and TRBJ2-3, is DGGITQSPKYLFRKEGQNVTLSCEQNLNHDAMYWYRQDPGQGLRLIYYSQIVNDFQKGDIAEGYSVSREKKESFPLTVTSAQKNPTAFYLCASSNPSSPGGPEDPDTQYFGPGTRLTVL.

This chain connects TRBV7-8 to TRBJ2-7; 11 positions match TRBD1. The V gene end was trimmed by 2 bases and the J gene end by 5 bases; junction bases not matched to a gene: 2. Germline assignment: CDR1 SGHVS and CDR2 FQNEAQ. CDR3 length equals 14 residues. The CDR3 region has the DNA TGTGCCAGCAGCTTATGGACAGGGGGCCACGAGCAGTACTTC. Encoded protein: CASSLWTGGHEQYF.

The CDR3 DNA is TGCGCCAGCAGCGACCGACTAGCGGGCACTTACAATGAGCAGTTCTTC. It codes for CASSDRLAGTYNEQFF. The chain links TRBV5-1 to TRBJ2-1, with 10 bases lining up with TRBD2. CDR3 size: 16 residues. V was pared by 4 bases and J by 4 bases, with 8 bases of the junction left unmatched. Per the germline V gene, CDR1 is SGHRS and CDR2 is YFSETQ.

This clone was seen more than once but under ten times. The chain has TRBV10-1 and TRBJ2-7; weak D call: TRBD2 (6 bases). This CDR3 spans 15 amino acids. Germline CDR1 WNHNN, CDR2 SYGVQD (reference sequence). V lost 6 bases and J lost 2, with 17 bases in between. CDR3 residues: CASSAIGGDPYEQYF. In DNA, the CDR3 is TGCGCCAGCAGCGCCATCGGCGGGGACCCCTACGAGCAGTACTTC.

CDR3 nucleotide sequence: TGTGCCAGCAGCTTAGGGGCCGGGACAGGGGGCGATGGCTACACCTTC. This encodes CASSLGAGTGGDGYTF. The chain carries TRBV7-8 and TRBJ1-2; TRBD1 agrees at 12 bases. J was trimmed by 6 bases and V by 1 base; bases with no gene match: 6. This CDR3 region has 16 residues. Germline CDR1 SGHVS, CDR2 FQNEAQ. Supplemented by reference TRBV7-8 and TRBJ1-2, the full variable domain reads GAGVSQSPRYKVAKRGQDVALRCDPISGHVSLFWYQQALGQGPEFLTYFQNEAQLDKSGLPSDRFFAERPEGSVSTLKIQRTQQEDSAVYLCASSLGAGTGGDGYTFGSGTRLTVV.

J is TRBJ2-1 and V is TRBV19, with D possibly TRBD1 on 5 matching bases. Germline V gene lookup returns CDR1 LNHDA and CDR2 SQIVND (reference sequence). With 2 bases removed from V and 7 bases from J, the gap between germline ends came to 12 bases. The CDR3 has 14 residues. The CDR3, as DNA: TGTGCCAGTAGTATACCGGACAACGCTAATGAGCAGTTCTTC. Residues: CASSIPDNANEQFF.

This clone was counted a few times. The genes are TRBV6-5 and TRBJ1-1; 12 bases are shared with TRBD1. The junction had 11 bases not matched to a gene; V was cut back by 5 bases and J by 10 bases. The CDR3 loop spans 15 amino acids. Germline CDR1 reads MNHEY; CDR2 reads SVGAGI. The CDR3 DNA reads TGTGCCAGCAGTACCGGGACAGGGGGCTTCCCTCGAGCTTTCTTT. Amino acid sequence: CASSTGTGGFPRAFF.

The chain carries TRBV19 and TRBJ2-7; D unresolved. The CDR3 has 12 amino acids. V lost 10 bases, J lost 0 bases, and 10 bases lay in between. The germline V gene has CDR1 LNHDA and CDR2 SQIVND (reference sequence). CDR3 in DNA: TGTGCCACCTCGGGCCTCTCCTACGAGCAGTACTTC. Translated: CATSGLSYEQYF.

The V call is TRBV14, the J call TRBJ1-5; D ambiguous. This CDR3 is 14 amino acids long. Germline values: CDR1 SGHDN, CDR2 FVKESK. V was pared by 4 bases and J by 8 bases, with 15 bases between. CDR3 sequence reads: CASSPRGPNEPQHF. The CDR3 DNA is TGTGCCAGCAGCCCACGTGGGCCGAATGAGCCCCAGCATTTT.

J is TRBJ2-5 and V is TRBV7-9; 10 bases map to TRBD2. The CDR3 runs 18 residues. Germline CDR1 is SEHNR and CDR2 is FQNEAQ (reference sequence). V gave up 5 bases and J gave up 0 bases; unmatched junction bases: 12. CDR3 protein: CASSPDPGLAIYQETQYF. CDR3 bases: TGTGCCAGCAGCCCAGATCCGGGACTAGCGATTTACCAAGAGACCCAGTACTTC.

This sequence joins TRBV19 and TRBJ2-3; no firm D call. This CDR3 has 12 amino acids. Germline V gene lookup returns CDR1 LNHDA and CDR2 SQIVND (reference sequence). V was shortened by 10 bases and J by 0 bases, with 8 bases between the two germline ends. The CDR3 is CATRPSTDTQYF. CDR3 nucleotides: TGTGCCACCCGGCCTAGCACAGATACGCAGTATTTT.

The chain couples TRBV27 to TRBJ1-1, with D hard to call. Germline-derived CDR1 and CDR2 are MNHEY and SMNVEV (reference sequence). Trimming removed 5 bases at V and 1 base at J, with 5 bases between. The CDR3 totals 12 residues. CDR3 coding DNA: TGTGCCAGCAGTCACGCGAACACTGAAGCTTTCTTT. It codes for CASSHANTEAFF.

This clone was picked up one time. The V and J genes are TRBV7-9 and TRBJ2-7; D could derive from TRBD1 or TRBD2 (5 bases each). Trimming took 5 bases from V and 6 from J, leaving 11 bases between them. The CDR3 has 12 residues. The germline CDR1 and CDR2 sequences are SEHNR and FQNEAQ (reference sequence). The CDR3 sequence: CASSDTGPEQYF. In DNA form, the CDR3 reads TGTGCCAGCAGCGACACGGGGCCCGAGCAGTACTTC. The variable domain in full, with the rest retrieved from reference TRBV7-9 and TRBJ2-7, is DTGVSQNPRHKITKRGQNVTFRCDPISEHNRLYWYRQTLGQGPEFLTYFQNEAQLEKSRLLSDRFSAERPKGSFSTLEIQRTEQGDSAMYLCASSDTGPEQYFGPGTRLTVT.

The chain uses TRBV28 and TRBJ2-7, with 7 bases fitting TRBD1. J gave up 11 bases and V 1 base, and 2 bases lay outside the gene matches. This CDR3 has 11 amino acids. In germline, CDR1 is MDHEN, CDR2 SYDVKM. CDR3 sequence: CASSLSGQKYF. CDR3 sequence (DNA): TGTGCCAGCAGTTTATCGGGACAGAAGTACTTC.

V gene TRBV27 combines with J gene TRBJ2-7; D perhaps matches TRBD1 (5 bases). CDR1 is MNHEY, CDR2 SMNVEV, per germline (reference sequence). CDR3 length equals 13 residues. V shed 3 bases and J shed 0 bases, with 6 bases lying between them. Written as DNA, the CDR3 is TGTGCCAGCAGTTTCGACAGCTCCTACGAGCAGTACTTC. This translates into CASSFDSSYEQYF.